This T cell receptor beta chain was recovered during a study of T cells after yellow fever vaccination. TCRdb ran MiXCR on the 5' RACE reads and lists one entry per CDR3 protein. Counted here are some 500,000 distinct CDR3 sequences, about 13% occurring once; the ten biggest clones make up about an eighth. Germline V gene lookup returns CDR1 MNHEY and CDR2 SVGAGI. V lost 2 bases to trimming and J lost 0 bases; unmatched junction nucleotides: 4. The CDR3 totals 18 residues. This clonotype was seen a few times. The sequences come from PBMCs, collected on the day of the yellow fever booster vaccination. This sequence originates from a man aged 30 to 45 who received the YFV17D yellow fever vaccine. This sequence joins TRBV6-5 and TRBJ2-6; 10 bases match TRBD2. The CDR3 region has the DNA TGTGCCAGCAGTTACGGCAGCGGGAGGGGCTCTGGGGCCAACGTCCTGACTTTC. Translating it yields CASSYGSGRGSGANVLTF.